The clone carrying this T cell receptor beta chain was counted once. Looked up from germline, CDR1 is SNHLY and CDR2 is FYNNEI. Deletions cut 8 bases from V and 1 base from J, with 10 bases between. The CDR3 covers 13 residues. This sample stems from a study of blood T cell repertoires in COVID-19. About the research overall: Some COVID-19 samples were acute and others convalescent; all came from the United States, Italy and Spain. T cells, B-cell-depleted T cells, or PBMCs provided the cDNA or gDNA that served as material.

Seattle enrolled patients during active infection and tracked them longitudinally. The authors' processing: By means of reference gene primer amplification, nucleated cell counts were estimated. Measured with immunoSEQ multiplex PCR; TCRdb has only the in-frame clones, and not every one. V, J and clone size are those of that table, while D and trimming were read from the DNA. In the table there are about 150,000 clones, over 80% of which are singletons. This clonotype originated in a woman of 80 years or more with COVID-19, enrolled during active disease. Material for sequencing was peripheral blood. The V and J genes are TRBV2 and TRBJ2-3, with D possibly matching TRBD2 (6 bases). In nucleotides, the CDR3 is TGTGCCAGCCGAAGCGGGCGCACAGATACGCAGTATTTT. Protein: CASRSGRTDTQYF.